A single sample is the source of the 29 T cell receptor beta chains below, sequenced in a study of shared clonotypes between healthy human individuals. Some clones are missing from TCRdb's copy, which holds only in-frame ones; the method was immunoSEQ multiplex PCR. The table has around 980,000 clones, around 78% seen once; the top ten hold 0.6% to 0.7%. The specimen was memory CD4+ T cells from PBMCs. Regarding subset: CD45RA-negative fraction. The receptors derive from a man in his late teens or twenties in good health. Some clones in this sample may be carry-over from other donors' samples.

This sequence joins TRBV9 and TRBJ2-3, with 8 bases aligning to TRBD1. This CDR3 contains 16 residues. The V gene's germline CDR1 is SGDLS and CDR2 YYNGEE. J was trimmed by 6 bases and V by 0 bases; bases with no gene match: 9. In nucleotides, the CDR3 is TGTGCCAGCAGCGTAGGGGCCAGGGGGCACACGGATACGCAGTATTTT. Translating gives CASSVGARGHTDTQYF.

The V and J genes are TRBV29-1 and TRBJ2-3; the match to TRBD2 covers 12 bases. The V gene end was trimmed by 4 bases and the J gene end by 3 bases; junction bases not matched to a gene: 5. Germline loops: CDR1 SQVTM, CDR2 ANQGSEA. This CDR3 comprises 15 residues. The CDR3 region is CSVAGLAGPTDTQYF. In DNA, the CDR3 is TGCAGCGTTGCCGGACTAGCGGGACCGACAGATACGCAGTATTTT.

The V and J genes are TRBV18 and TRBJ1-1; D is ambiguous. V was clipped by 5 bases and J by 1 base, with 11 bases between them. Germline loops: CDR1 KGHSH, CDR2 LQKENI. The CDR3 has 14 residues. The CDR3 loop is CASSSTRENTEAFF. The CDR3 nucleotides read TGTGCCAGCTCAAGTACTCGAGAGAACACTGAAGCTTTCTTT.

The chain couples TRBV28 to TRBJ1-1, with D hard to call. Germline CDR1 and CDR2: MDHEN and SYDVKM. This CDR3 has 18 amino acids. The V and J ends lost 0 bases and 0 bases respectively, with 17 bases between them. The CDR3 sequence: CASSLWGFVRAMNTEAFF. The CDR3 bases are TGTGCCAGCAGTTTATGGGGTTTTGTAAGGGCAATGAACACTGAAGCTTTCTTT.

The CDR3 protein is CASSLRPGLAGGATSYEQYF. In DNA form, the CDR3 reads TGTGCCAGCAGCTTAAGACCGGGACTAGCGGGAGGTGCTACCTCCTACGAGCAGTACTTC. The rearrangement links TRBV7-7 to TRBJ2-7; TRBD2 matches 15 bases. The V gene end was trimmed by 2 bases and the J gene end by 0 bases; junction bases not matched to a gene: 11. This CDR3 spans 20 amino acids. Germline V gives CDR1 SSHAT, CDR2 FNYEAQ (reference sequence).

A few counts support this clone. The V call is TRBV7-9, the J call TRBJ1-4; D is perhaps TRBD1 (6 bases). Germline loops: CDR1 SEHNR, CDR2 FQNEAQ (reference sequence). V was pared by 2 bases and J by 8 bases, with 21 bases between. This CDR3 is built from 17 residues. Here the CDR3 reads CASSLRKQGLRGEKLFF. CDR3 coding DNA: TGTGCCAGCAGCTTACGAAAGCAGGGGCTGAGAGGAGAAAAACTGTTTTTT.

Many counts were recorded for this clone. The CDR3 nucleotides read TGTGCCAGCAGTTGGGCAGAGCCCTATAATTCACCCCTCCACTTT. This sequence encodes CASSWAEPYNSPLHF. The V gene is TRBV6-5, the J gene TRBJ1-6; no clear D gene. Per germline, CDR1 MNHEY and CDR2 SVGAGI. The CDR3 has 15 residues. Trimming cost V 4 bases and J 2 bases, with 9 bases left between them.

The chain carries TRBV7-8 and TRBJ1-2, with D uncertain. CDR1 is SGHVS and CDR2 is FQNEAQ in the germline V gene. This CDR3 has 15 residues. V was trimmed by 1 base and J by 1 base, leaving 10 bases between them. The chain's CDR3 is CASSLDGRNNYGYTF. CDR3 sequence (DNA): TGTGCCAGCAGCTTAGATGGCAGAAATAACTATGGCTACACCTTC.

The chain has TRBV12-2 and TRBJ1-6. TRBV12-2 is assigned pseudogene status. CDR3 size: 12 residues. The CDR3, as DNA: TGTGCCAGCAGCTTGAAAAATTCACCCCTCCACTTT. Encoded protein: CASSLKNSPLHF.

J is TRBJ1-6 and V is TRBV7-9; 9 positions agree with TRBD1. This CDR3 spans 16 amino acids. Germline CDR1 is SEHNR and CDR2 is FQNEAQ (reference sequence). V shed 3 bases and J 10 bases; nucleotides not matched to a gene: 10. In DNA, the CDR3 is TGTGCCAGCAGCTTGGACCTCGGACAGGGGCTATCACCCCTCCACTTT. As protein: CASSLDLGQGLSPLHF.

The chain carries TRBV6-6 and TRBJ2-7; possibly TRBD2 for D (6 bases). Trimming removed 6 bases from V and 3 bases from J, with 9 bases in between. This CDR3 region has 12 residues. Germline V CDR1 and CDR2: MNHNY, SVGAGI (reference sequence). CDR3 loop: CASRTGSYEQYF. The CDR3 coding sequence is TGTGCCAGCAGGACCGGGAGCTACGAGCAGTACTTC.

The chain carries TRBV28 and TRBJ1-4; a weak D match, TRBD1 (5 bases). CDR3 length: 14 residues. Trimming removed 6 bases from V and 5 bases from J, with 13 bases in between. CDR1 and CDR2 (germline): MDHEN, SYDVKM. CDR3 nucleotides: TGTGCCAGCAGCCTCCGACAGATCAATGAAAAACTGTTTTTT. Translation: CASSLRQINEKLFF.

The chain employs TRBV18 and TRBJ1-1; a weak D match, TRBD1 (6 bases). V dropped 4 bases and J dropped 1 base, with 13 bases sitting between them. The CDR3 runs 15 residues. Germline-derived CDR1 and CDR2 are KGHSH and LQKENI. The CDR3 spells CASSRETGTNTEAFF. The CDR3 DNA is TGTGCCAGCTCACGCGAAACAGGGACGAACACTGAAGCTTTCTTT.

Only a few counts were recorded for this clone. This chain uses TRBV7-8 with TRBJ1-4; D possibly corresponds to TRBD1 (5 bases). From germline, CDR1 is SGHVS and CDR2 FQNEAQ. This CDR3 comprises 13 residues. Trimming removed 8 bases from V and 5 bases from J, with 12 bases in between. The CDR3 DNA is TGTGCCAGCTCTATGGGGCCAAATGAAAAACTGTTTTTT. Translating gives CASSMGPNEKLFF. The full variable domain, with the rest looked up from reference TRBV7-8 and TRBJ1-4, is GAGVSQSPRYKVAKRGQDVALRCDPISGHVSLFWYQQALGQGPEFLTYFQNEAQLDKSGLPSDRFFAERPEGSVSTLKIQRTQQEDSAVYLCASSMGPNEKLFFGSGTQLSVL.

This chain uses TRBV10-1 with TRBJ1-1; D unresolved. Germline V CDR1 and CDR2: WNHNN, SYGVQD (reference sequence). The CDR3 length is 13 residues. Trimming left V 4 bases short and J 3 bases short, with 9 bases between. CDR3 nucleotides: TGCGCCAGCAGTGGATCCCGAGACACTGAAGCTTTCTTT. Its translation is CASSGSRDTEAFF.

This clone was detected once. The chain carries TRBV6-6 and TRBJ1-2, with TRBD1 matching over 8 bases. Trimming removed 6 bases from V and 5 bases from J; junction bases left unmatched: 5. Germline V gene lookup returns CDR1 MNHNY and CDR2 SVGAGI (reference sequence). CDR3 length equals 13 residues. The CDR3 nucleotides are TGTGCCAGCAGGACAGGGGACGGTTATGGCTACACCTTC. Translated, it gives CASRTGDGYGYTF.

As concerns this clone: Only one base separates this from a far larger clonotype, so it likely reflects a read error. The CDR3 loop reads CASSIGQGRGANEKLLF. The CDR3 nucleotides are TGTGCCAGCAGCATAGGACAGGGGAGAGGAGCTAATGAAAAACTGCTTTTT. The V call is TRBV7-9, the J call TRBJ1-4, with 9 bases that match TRBD1. The germline V gene encodes CDR1 SEHNR and CDR2 FQNEAQ (reference sequence). The CDR3 runs to 17 residues.

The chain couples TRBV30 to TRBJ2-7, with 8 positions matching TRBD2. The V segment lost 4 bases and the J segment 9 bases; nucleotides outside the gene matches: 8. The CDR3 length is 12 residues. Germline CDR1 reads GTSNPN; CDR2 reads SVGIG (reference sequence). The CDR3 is CAWTLRGLGQYF. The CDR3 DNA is TGTGCCTGGACCCTTAGGGGACTAGGGCAGTACTTC.

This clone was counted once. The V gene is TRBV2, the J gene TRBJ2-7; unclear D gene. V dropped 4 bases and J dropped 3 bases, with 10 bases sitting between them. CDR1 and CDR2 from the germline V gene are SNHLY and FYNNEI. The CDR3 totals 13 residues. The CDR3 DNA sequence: TGTGCCAGCAGTGGATTCCGGGTCTACGAGCAGTACTTC. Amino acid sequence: CASSGFRVYEQYF.

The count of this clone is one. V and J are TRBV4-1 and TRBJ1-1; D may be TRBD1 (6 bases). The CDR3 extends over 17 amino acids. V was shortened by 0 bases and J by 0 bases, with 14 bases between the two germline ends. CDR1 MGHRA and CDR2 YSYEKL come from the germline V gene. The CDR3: CASSQDPRQALNTEAFF. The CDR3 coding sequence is TGCGCCAGCAGCCAAGATCCTCGACAGGCGTTGAACACTGAAGCTTTCTTT.

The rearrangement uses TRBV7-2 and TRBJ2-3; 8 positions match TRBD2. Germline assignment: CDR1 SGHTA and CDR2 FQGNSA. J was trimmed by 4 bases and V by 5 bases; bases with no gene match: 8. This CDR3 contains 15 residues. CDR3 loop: CASSPRGGRPDTQYF. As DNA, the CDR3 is TGTGCCAGCAGCCCCAGGGGCGGGAGGCCAGATACGCAGTATTTT.

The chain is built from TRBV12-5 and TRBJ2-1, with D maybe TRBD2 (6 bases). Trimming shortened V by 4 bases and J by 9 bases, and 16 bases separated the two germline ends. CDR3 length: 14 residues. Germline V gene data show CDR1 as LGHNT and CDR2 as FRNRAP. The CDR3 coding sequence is TGTGCTAGTGGTTCTCCCGGCGGGGCCCCTGAGCAGTTCTTC. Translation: CASGSPGGAPEQFF.

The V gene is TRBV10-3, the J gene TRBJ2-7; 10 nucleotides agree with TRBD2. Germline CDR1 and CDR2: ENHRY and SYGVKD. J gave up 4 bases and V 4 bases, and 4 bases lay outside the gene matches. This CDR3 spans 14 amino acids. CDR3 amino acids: CAISVASGSYEQYF. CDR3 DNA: TGTGCCATCAGTGTTGCTAGCGGGAGTTACGAGCAGTACTTC.

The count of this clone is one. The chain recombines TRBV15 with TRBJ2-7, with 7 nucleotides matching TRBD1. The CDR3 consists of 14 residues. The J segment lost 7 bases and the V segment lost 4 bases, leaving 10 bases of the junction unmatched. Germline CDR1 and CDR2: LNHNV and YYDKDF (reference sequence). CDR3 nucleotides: TGTGCCACCAGCACCAGGACAGGATCTTTGGAGCAGTACTTC. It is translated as CATSTRTGSLEQYF.

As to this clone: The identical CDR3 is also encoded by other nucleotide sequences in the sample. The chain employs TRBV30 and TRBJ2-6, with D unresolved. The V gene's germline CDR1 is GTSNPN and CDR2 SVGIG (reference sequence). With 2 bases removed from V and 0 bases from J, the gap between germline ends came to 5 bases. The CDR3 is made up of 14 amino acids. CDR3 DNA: TGTGCCTGGAGTCTGGGCTCTGGGGCCAACGTCCTGACTTTC. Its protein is CAWSLGSGANVLTF.

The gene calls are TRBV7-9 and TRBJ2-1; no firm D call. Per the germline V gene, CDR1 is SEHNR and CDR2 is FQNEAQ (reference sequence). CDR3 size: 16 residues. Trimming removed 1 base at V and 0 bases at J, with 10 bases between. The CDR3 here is CASSLEAGSSYNEQFF. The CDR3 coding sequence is TGTGCCAGCAGCTTAGAAGCAGGTAGCTCCTACAATGAGCAGTTCTTC.

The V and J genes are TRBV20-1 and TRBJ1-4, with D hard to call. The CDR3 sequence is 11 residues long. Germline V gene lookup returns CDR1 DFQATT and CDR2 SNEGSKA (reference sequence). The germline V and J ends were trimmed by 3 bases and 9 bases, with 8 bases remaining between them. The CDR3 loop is CSASWRKKLFF. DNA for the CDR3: TGCAGTGCTAGTTGGCGGAAAAAACTGTTTTTT.

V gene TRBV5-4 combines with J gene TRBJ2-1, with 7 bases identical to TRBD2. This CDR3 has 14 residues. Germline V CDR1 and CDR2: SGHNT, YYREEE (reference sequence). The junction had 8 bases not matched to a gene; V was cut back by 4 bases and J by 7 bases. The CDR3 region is CASSTRTSGNEQFF. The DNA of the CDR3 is TGTGCCAGCAGCACACGGACTAGTGGAAATGAGCAGTTCTTC.

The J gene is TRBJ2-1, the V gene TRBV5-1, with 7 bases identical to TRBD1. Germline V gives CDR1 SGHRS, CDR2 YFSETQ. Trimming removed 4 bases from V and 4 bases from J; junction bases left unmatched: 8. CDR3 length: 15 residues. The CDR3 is CASSTSGTEYNEQFF. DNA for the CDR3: TGCGCCAGCAGCACCTCCGGGACAGAATACAATGAGCAGTTCTTC.